This section outlines one T cell receptor beta chain sequence together with its context. CDR3 length: 14 amino acids. The germline gives CDR1 LNHDA, CDR2 SQIVND (reference sequence). V lost 4 bases to trimming and J lost 2 bases, with 11 bases between them. This record comes from a study of T cell changes during pregnancy in multiple sclerosis. Sequencing used immunoSEQ multiplex PCR; TCRdb keeps in-frame clones, though not all of them. Of some 80,000 clones listed, around 94% are singletons. This specimen was CD4+ T cells from peripheral blood mononuclear cells, taken after pregnancy. This sequence was found in a female donor with multiple sclerosis, enrolled in a pregnancy study. This chain joins TRBV19 and TRBJ2-5; D perhaps matches TRBD2 (5 bases). The CDR3 sequence: CASSRAPGQETQYF. For the CDR3, the DNA is TGTGCCAGTAGTAGAGCTCCGGGACAAGAGACCCAGTACTTC.